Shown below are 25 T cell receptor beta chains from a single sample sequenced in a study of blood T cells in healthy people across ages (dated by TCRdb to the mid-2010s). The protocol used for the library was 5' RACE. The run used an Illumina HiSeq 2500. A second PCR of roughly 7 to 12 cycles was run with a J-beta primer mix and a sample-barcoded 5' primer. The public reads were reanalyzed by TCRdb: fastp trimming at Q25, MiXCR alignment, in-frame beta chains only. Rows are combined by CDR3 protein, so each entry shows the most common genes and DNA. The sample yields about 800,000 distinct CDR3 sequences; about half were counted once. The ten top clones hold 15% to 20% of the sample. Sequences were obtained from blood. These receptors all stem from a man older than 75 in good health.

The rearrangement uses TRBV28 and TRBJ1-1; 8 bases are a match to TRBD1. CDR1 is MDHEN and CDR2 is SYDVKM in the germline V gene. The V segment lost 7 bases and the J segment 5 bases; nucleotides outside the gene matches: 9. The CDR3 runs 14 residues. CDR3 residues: CASTPGQDRTEAFF. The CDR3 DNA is TGTGCCAGCACCCCGGGACAGGACAGAACTGAAGCTTTCTTT.

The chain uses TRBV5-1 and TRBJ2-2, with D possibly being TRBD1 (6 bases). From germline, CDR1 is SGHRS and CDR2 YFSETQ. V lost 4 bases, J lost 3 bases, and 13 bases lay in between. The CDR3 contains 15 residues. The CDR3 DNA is TGCGCCAGCAGCCGGGACACCCGATACACCGGGGAGCTGTTTTTT. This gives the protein CASSRDTRYTGELFF.

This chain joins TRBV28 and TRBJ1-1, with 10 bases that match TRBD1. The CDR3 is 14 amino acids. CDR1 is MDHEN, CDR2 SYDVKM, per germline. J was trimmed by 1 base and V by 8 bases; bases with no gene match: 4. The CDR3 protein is CASRDRGRNTEAFF. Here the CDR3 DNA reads TGTGCCAGCCGGGACAGGGGCAGGAACACTGAAGCTTTCTTT. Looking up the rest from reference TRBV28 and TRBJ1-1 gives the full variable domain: DVKVTQSSRYLVKRTGEKVFLECVQDMDHENMFWYRQDPGLGLRLIYFSYDVKMKEKGDIPEGYSVSREKKERFSLILESASTNQTSMYLCASRDRGRNTEAFFGQGTRLTVV.

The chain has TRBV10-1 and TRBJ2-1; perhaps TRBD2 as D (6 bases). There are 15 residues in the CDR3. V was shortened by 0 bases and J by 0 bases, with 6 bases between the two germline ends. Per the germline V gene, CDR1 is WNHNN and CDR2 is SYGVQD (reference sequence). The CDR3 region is CASSESGSSYNEQFF. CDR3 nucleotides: TGCGCCAGCAGTGAGTCCGGGAGCTCCTACAATGAGCAGTTCTTC.

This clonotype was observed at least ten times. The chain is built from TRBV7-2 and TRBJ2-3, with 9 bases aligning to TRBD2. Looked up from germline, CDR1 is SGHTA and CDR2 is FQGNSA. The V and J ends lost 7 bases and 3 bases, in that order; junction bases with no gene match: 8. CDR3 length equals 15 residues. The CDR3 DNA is TGTGCCAGCACCTATAGCGGGAGACAGACAGATACGCAGTATTTT. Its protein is CASTYSGRQTDTQYF.

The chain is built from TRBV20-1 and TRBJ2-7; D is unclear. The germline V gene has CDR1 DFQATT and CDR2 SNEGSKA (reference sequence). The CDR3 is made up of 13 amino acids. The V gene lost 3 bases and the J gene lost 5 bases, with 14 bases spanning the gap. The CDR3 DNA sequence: TGCAGTGCTAGGAAAGGGAATTGGCACGAGCAGTACTTC. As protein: CSARKGNWHEQYF.

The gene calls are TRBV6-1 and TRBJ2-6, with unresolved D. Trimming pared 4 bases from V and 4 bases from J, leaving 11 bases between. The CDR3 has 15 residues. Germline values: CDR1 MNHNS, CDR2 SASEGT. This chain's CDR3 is CASSATADGANVLTF. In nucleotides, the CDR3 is TGTGCCAGCAGTGCAACGGCAGACGGGGCCAACGTCCTGACTTTC.

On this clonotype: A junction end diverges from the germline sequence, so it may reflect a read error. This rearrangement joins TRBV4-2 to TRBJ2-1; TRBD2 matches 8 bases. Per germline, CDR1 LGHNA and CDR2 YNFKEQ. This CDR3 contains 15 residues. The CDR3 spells CANSQESGSYNEQFF. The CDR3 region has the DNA TGTGCCAACAGCCAAGAAAGCGGGAGTTACAATGAGCAGTTCTTC.

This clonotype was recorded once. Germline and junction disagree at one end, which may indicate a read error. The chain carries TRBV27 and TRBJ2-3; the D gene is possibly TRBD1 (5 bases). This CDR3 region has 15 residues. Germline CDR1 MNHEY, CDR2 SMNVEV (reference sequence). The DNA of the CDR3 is TGTGCCAGCAGTTCATTAGGGGCCCCCACAGATACGCGGTATTTT. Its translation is CASSSLGAPTDTRYF.

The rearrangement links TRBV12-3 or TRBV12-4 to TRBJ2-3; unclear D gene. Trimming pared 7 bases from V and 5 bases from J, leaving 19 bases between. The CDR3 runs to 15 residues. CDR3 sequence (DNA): TGTGCCAGCAAGTTTGGCTACCCAGAGGAAGATACGCAGTATTTT. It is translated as CASKFGYPEEDTQYF.

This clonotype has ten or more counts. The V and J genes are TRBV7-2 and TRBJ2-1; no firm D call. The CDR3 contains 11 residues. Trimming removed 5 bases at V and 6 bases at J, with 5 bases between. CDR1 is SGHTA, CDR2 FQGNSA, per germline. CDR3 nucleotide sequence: TGTGCCAGCAGCGCTAGCAATGAGCAGTTCTTC. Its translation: CASSASNEQFF.

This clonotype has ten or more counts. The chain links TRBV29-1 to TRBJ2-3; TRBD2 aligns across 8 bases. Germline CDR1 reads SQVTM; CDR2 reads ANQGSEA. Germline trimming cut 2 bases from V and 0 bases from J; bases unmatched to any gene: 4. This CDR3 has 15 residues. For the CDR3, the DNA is TGCAGCGTTGAACGTACTAGCGGAAGCACAGATACGCAGTATTTT. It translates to CSVERTSGSTDTQYF.

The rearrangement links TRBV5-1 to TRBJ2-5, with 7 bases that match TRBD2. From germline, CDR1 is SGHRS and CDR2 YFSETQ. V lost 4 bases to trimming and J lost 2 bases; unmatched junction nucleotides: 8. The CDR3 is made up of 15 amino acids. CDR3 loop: CASSTARGDQETQYF. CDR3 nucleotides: TGCGCCAGCAGCACGGCTCGGGGGGATCAAGAGACCCAGTACTTC.

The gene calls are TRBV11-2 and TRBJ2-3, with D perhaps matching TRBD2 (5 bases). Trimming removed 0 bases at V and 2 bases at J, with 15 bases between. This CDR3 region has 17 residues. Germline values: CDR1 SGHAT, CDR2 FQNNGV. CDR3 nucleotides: TGTGCCAGCAGCTTAGATCTTTCCGGGATAAACACAGATACGCAGTATTTT. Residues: CASSLDLSGINTDTQYF.

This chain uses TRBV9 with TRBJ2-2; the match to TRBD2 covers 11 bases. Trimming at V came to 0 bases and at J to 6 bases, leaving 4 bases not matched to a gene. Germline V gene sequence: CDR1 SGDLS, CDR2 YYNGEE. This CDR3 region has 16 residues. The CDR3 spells CASSVGDSGRAGELFF. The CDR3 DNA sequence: TGTGCCAGCAGCGTAGGGGATAGCGGGAGGGCCGGGGAGCTGTTTTTT.

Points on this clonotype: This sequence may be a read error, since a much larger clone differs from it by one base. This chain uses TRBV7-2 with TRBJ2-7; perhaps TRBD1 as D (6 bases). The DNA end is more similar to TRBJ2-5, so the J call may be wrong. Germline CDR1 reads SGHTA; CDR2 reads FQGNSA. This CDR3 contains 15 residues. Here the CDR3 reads CASSPTGLIKGTQYF. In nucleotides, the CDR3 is TGTGCCAGCAGTCCGACAGGTCTCATTAAAGGGACCCAGTACTTC.

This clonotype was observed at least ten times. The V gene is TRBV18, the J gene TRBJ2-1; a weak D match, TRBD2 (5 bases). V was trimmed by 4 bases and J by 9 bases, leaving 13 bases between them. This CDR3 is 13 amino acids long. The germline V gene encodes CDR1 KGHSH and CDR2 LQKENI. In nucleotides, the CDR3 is TGTGCCAGCTCACACGGAGGTTCCAGTGAGCAGTTCTTC. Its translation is CASSHGGSSEQFF.

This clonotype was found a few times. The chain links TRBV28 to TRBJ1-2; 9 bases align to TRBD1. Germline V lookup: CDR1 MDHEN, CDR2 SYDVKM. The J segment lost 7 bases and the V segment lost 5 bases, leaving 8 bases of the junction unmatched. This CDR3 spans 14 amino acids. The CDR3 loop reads CASSPPGQGLGYTF. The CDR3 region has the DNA TGTGCCAGCAGTCCCCCGGGACAGGGTCTTGGCTACACCTTC.

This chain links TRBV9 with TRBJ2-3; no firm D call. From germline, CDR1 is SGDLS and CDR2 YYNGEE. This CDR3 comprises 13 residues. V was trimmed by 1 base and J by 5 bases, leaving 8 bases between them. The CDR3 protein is CASSVSPGDTQYF. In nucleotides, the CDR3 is TGTGCCAGCAGCGTAAGTCCCGGAGATACGCAGTATTTT.

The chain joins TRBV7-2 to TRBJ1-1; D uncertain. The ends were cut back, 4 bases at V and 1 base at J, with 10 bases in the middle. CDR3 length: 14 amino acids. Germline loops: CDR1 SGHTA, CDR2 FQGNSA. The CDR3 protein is CASSSPRENTEAFF. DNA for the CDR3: TGTGCCAGCAGCTCTCCACGGGAGAACACTGAAGCTTTCTTT.

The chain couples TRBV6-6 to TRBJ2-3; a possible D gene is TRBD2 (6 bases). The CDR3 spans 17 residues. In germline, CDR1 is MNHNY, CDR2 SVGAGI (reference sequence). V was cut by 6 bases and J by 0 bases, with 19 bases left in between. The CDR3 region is CASSAGVVAASTDTQYF. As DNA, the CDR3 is TGTGCCAGCAGCGCCGGGGTAGTAGCGGCTAGCACAGATACGCAGTATTTT.

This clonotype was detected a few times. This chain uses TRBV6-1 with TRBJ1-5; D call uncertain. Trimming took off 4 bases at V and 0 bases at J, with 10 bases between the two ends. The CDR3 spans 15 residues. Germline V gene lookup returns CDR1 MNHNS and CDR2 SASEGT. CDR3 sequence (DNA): TGTGCCAGCAGTGTGGGCTACAATAGCAATCAGCCCCAGCATTTT. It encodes CASSVGYNSNQPQHF.

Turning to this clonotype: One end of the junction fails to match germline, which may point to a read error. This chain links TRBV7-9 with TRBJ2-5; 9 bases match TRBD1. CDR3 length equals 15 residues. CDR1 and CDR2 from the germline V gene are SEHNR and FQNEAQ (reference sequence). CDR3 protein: CAGSLRQGVGETQYF. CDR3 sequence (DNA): TGTGCCGGCAGCCTAAGACAGGGGGTTGGAGAGACCCAGTACTTC.

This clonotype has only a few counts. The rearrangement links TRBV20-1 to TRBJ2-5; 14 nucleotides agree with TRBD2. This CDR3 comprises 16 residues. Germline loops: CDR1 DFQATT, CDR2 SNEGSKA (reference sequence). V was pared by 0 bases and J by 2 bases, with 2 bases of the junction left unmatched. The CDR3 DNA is TGCAGTGCTAGAGAGGGACTAGCGGGAGTTCAAGAGACCCAGTACTTC. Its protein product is CSAREGLAGVQETQYF.

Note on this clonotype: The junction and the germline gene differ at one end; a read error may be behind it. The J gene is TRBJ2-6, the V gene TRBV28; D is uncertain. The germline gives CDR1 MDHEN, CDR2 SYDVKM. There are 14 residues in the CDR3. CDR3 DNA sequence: TGTGCCAGCAGTGGTGTCTCTGAGGCCAACGTCCTGACTTTC. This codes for CASSGVSEANVLTF. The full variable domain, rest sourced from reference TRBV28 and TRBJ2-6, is DVKVTQSSRYLVKRTGEKVFLECVQDMDHENMFWYRQDPGLGLRLIYFSYDVKMKEKGDIPEGYSVSREKKERFSLILESASTNQTSMYLCASSGVSEANVLTFGAGSRLTVL.